What follows are 23 T cell receptor beta chains derived from one specimen sequenced in a study of T cell clonality in common variable immunodeficiency. Libraries were prepared by immunoSEQ multiplex PCR; TCRdb keeps only in-frame clonotypes and omits some of them. Singletons are absent from the sample, which has 35,000 to 50,000 clones. The sequenced sample consisted of peripheral blood mononuclear cells. These TCRs come from a person aged 18-70 years in good health.

The table lists this clone with many counts. CDR3 sequence: CASSPRTGENGYTF. CDR3 DNA, as far as it was read: TGCGCCAGCAGCCCGAGGACAGGTGAGAATGGC. The chain carries TRBV5-1 and TRBJ1-2, with TRBD1 identical over 7 bases. The CDR3 is cut off 3 residues early in the read; its end comes from the germline J gene. The V gene's germline CDR1 is SGHRS and CDR2 YFSETQ. The V segment lost 4 bases and the J segment 6 bases; nucleotides outside the gene matches: 9. The CDR3 is made up of 14 amino acids.

In this sample, this clone turned up many times. The read terminates 3 residues before the CDR3 end, so the remaining end is supplied by the germline J gene. The rearrangement links TRBV5-1 to TRBJ1-6; D may be TRBD1 (6 bases). CDR3 length equals 15 residues. Trimming removed 0 bases from V and 8 bases from J, with 12 bases in between. The germline CDR1 and CDR2 sequences are SGHRS and YFSETQ. The covered CDR3 bases are TGCGCCAGCAGCTTGGGGGTGACAGGAGATTCACCC. Translated, it gives CASSLGVTGDSP. The entire CDR3 protein reads CASSLGVTGDSPLHF. Looking up the rest from reference TRBV5-1 and TRBJ1-6 gives the full variable domain: KAGVTQTPRYLIKTRGQQVTLSCSPISGHRSVSWYQQTPGQGLQFLFEYFSETQRNKGNFPGRFSGRQFSNSRSEMNVSTLELGDSALYLCASSLGVTGDSPLHFGNGTRLTVT.

This clone was observed at least ten times. The observed sequence ends 3 residues before the CDR3 terminus, with the missing tail filled in from the germline J gene. The V call is TRBV5-1, the J call TRBJ2-2; 8 bases are shared with TRBD1. In germline, CDR1 is SGHRS, CDR2 YFSETQ. This CDR3 is 15 amino acids long. V was pared by 2 bases and J by 2 bases, with 2 bases of the junction left unmatched. Partial CDR3 DNA: TGCGCCAGCAGCTTTCAGGGGGCAAACACCGGGGAG. Residues: CASSFQGANTGE. The full CDR3 is CASSFQGANTGELFF.

This clone was seen a few times. The read comes to an end 3 residues before the CDR3 does, leaving the germline J gene to fill in the end. The J gene is TRBJ2-1, the V gene TRBV30; TRBD2 aligns across 12 bases. V dropped 5 bases and J dropped 5; count of bases not matched to a gene: 7. The length of the CDR3 is 15 residues. Germline CDR1 and CDR2: GTSNPN and SVGIG (reference sequence). CDR3 sequence reads: CAWAGTSGWNNEQFF. Partial CDR3 DNA: TGTGCCTGGGCCGGGACTAGCGGGTGGAACAATGAG.

Comment on this clone: A single base separates this from a much larger clone, so it may be a read error. The read falls 3 residues short of the CDR3 end, and the missing part is taken from the germline J gene. This sample includes further DNA sequences coding for the same CDR3. V usage is TRBV20-1 and J usage is TRBJ2-5, with 12 bases matching TRBD2. Germline V lookup: CDR1 DFQATT, CDR2 SNEGSKA (reference sequence). The CDR3 has 19 residues. Losses at the gene ends were 2 bases for V and 1 base for J; bases not matched to a gene: 14. The CDR3 reads CSARRLILAGGQVQETQYF. CDR3 DNA, as far as it was read: TGCAGTGCTAGAAGGTTAATCCTAGCGGGGGGGCAAGTCCAAGAGACC.

This clone was seen repeatedly, ten times or more. The CDR3 is cut off 3 residues early in the read; its end comes from the germline J gene. The chain combines TRBV15 with TRBJ2-7; D call uncertain. Trimming removed 0 bases from V and 6 bases from J, with 12 bases in between. The CDR3 has 14 residues. Germline V gene lookup returns CDR1 LNHNV and CDR2 YYDKDF (reference sequence). The DNA read from the CDR3 is TGTGCCACCAGCAGAGAGGCTTCCGTAAGCGAG. Residues: CATSREASVSE. The full CDR3 reads CATSREASVSEQYF.

About this clone: The CDR3 end falls 3 residues outside the read, so it is completed with the germline J gene. The chain links TRBV2 to TRBJ2-1, with D possibly called TRBD1 or TRBD2 (6 bases each). Between the trimmed V and J ends, which lost 3 bases and 4 bases, there was a span of 22 bases. The CDR3 consists of 18 residues. Germline-derived CDR1 and CDR2 are SNHLY and FYNNEI. CDR3 DNA (partial): TGTGCCAGCAGTGATTTGGGGGCGGGACCGGGGTCATACAATGAG. Its protein product is CASSDLGAGPGSYNE. The whole CDR3 region reads CASSDLGAGPGSYNEQFF.

In its sample, this clone was seen many times. The CDR3 end lies 3 residues beyond the end of the read and is filled in from the germline J gene. This chain connects TRBV28 to TRBJ2-3; 9 positions agree with TRBD2. The V segment lost 5 bases and the J segment 3 bases; nucleotides outside the gene matches: 3. Looked up from germline, CDR1 is MDHEN and CDR2 is SYDVKM. The CDR3 consists of 14 residues. CDR3 DNA, as far as it was read: TGTGCCAGCAGTCCGAGCGGGAGGACAGATACG. It is translated as CASSPSGRTDT. The complete CDR3 protein is CASSPSGRTDTQYF.

This clone appeared a few times. The CDR3 is cut off 3 residues early in the read; its end comes from the germline J gene. The chain links TRBV2 to TRBJ1-2; 9 nucleotides match TRBD1. Germline V gives CDR1 SNHLY, CDR2 FYNNEI. The CDR3 length is 13 residues. The CDR3 spells CASTWTGAGGYTF. The CDR3 bases that were read are TGTGCCAGCACCTGGACAGGGGCGGGGGGC.

This clone occurred many times. Read coverage stops 3 residues before the CDR3 terminus; the germline J gene supplies the remainder. V gene TRBV20-1 combines with J gene TRBJ1-1; 8 bases are a match to TRBD1. Germline loops: CDR1 DFQATT, CDR2 SNEGSKA (reference sequence). This CDR3 region has 12 residues. Losses at the gene ends were 5 bases for V and 4 bases for J; bases not matched to a gene: 3. The CDR3 loop reads CSALDRVTEAFF. The CDR3 bases that were read are TGCAGTGCTCTGGACAGGGTCACTGAA.

There are many counts of this clone. The read terminates 3 residues before the CDR3 end, so the remaining end is supplied by the germline J gene. The rearrangement joins TRBV20-1 to TRBJ1-1; TRBD1 agrees at 9 bases. The CDR3 is 12 residues long. Germline values: CDR1 DFQATT, CDR2 SNEGSKA (reference sequence). The CDR3 loop reads CSARGQGIGAFF. The sequenced CDR3 bases are TGCAGTGCTAGGGGACAGGGCATTGGG.

This clone has a count of ten or more. The read ends 3 residues shy of where the CDR3 ends; the end is completed using the germline J gene. The chain couples TRBV6-2 or TRBV6-3 to TRBJ2-7; 8 bases line up with TRBD2. Per germline, CDR1 MNHEY and CDR2 SVGEGT. Trimming took 9 bases from V and 1 from J; bases not matched to a gene: 5. The CDR3 covers 13 residues. The sequenced part of the CDR3 DNA is TGTGCCAGTCTAAGCGGGGGTTCCTACGAG. Encoded protein: CASLSGGSYE. The complete CDR3 reads CASLSGGSYEQYF.

This clone came up many times. The read comes to an end 3 residues before the CDR3 does, leaving the germline J gene to fill in the end. The rearrangement uses TRBV4-1 and TRBJ2-5, with 9 bases identical to TRBD2. Germline assignment: CDR1 MGHRA and CDR2 YSYEKL. Trimming at V came to 3 bases and at J to 4 bases, leaving 3 bases not matched to a gene. The CDR3 has 14 amino acids. CDR3 in amino acids: CASSQREGRETQYF. The covered CDR3 bases are TGCGCCAGCAGCCAGCGGGAGGGCCGAGAGACC.

Many counts were recorded for this clone. Read sequence stops 3 residues before the CDR3 end, and the germline J gene provides the missing end. V and J are TRBV20-1 and TRBJ2-6; possible D gene TRBD1, 5 bases. V dropped 3 bases and J dropped 4 bases, with 13 bases sitting between them. CDR3 size: 15 residues. Germline lookup yields CDR1 DFQATT and CDR2 SNEGSKA (reference sequence). The CDR3 sequence is CSARALGQGANVLTF. Incomplete CDR3 DNA: TGCAGTGCTAGGGCCCTGGGGCAAGGGGCCAACGTC.

This clone was detected ten times or more. Sequencing ends 3 residues short of the CDR3 end; the germline J gene provides the rest. The V call is TRBV30, the J call TRBJ1-1; a possible D gene is TRBD1 (6 bases). Germline V lookup: CDR1 GTSNPN, CDR2 SVGIG (reference sequence). The CDR3 sequence is 12 residues long. CDR3 protein: CAWSVGQNEAFF. The sequenced part of the CDR3 DNA is TGTGCCTGGAGTGTCGGACAGAACGAA.

There are many counts of this clone. The CDR3 end lies 3 residues beyond the end of the read and is filled in from the germline J gene. This chain joins TRBV7-3 and TRBJ1-1; the D is unclear. CDR3 length: 13 residues. V was shortened by 4 bases and J by 1 base, with 7 bases between the two germline ends. The germline V gene has CDR1 SGHTA and CDR2 FQGTGA. CDR3 amino acids: CASSSTENTEAFF. The CDR3 DNA, read in part, is TGTGCCAGCAGCTCCACAGAGAACACTGAA.

This clone was found many times. With the read ending 3 residues before the CDR3 end, the germline J gene is used to fill in that end. The chain links TRBV5-1 to TRBJ2-3, with TRBD1 identical over 10 bases. The V and J ends lost 0 bases and 4 bases, in that order; junction bases with no gene match: 5. Germline V gene sequence: CDR1 SGHRS, CDR2 YFSETQ. The CDR3 extends over 16 amino acids. CDR3 DNA (partial): TGCGCCAGCAGCTTGGCCGGGACAGGGGTTGCAGATACG. This codes for CASSLAGTGVADT. The whole CDR3 protein reads CASSLAGTGVADTQYF.

This clone showed up many times. The CDR3 is cut off 3 residues early in the read; its end comes from the germline J gene. The genes are TRBV12-3 or TRBV12-4 and TRBJ2-4; 7 bases fit TRBD1. The J segment lost 8 bases and the V segment lost 5 bases, leaving 9 bases of the junction unmatched. The CDR3 sequence is 14 residues long. CDR3 bases read: TGTGCCAGCAGTCGGAGACAGGGAGCGGACATT. Translating gives CASSRRQGADI. The entire CDR3 protein reads CASSRRQGADIQYF.

This clone was counted many times. The DNA ends 3 residues before the CDR3 does, and the rest of the CDR3 is filled in from the germline J gene. The chain recombines TRBV19 with TRBJ2-5; weak D call: TRBD2 (7 bases). With 1 base removed from V and 6 bases from J, the gap between germline ends came to 12 bases. Germline V CDR1 and CDR2: LNHDA, SQIVND (reference sequence). The CDR3 totals 14 residues. Partial CDR3 DNA: TGTGCCAGTAGTATAGGAGGGGGGGCAAAGACC. Translation gives CASSIGGGAKT. The entire CDR3 protein reads CASSIGGGAKTQYF.

This clone was recorded at least ten times. Coverage ceases 3 residues before the CDR3 finishes, and the germline J gene fills in the end. This chain links TRBV5-1 with TRBJ2-3, with 8 bases that match TRBD1. The CDR3 runs to 15 residues. Germline CDR1 and CDR2: SGHRS and YFSETQ. Losses at the gene ends were 4 bases for V and 0 bases for J; bases not matched to a gene: 4. CDR3 region: CASSRTGSSTDTQYF. The covered CDR3 bases are TGCGCCAGCAGCCGGACAGGGTCTAGCACAGATACG.

This clone came up many times. The DNA ends 3 residues before the CDR3 does, and the rest of the CDR3 is filled in from the germline J gene. The chain recombines TRBV30 with TRBJ1-1, with D perhaps TRBD1 (6 bases). The CDR3 length is 14 residues. With 4 bases removed from V and 3 bases from J, the gap between germline ends came to 15 bases. In germline, CDR1 is GTSNPN, CDR2 SVGIG (reference sequence). The part of the CDR3 DNA that was read is TGTGCCTGGAACAAAGGAGGGGGGGACACTGAA. Protein: CAWNKGGGDTE. Given in full, the CDR3 is CAWNKGGGDTEAFF.

This clone has a count of ten or more. The CDR3 end lies 3 residues beyond the end of the read and is filled in from the germline J gene. This sequence joins TRBV20-1 and TRBJ2-6; D may be TRBD1 (5 bases). The CDR3 sequence is 16 residues long. The V end lost 2 bases, the J end lost 3 bases, and 14 bases lay between the germline ends. Germline V lookup: CDR1 DFQATT, CDR2 SNEGSKA (reference sequence). The CDR3 DNA, read in part, is TGCAGTGCTAGATTGGGGCAGCGTCATGGGGCCAACGTC. Encoded protein: CSARLGQRHGANV. The whole CDR3 sequence is CSARLGQRHGANVLTF.

Many counts were recorded for this clone. The read comes to an end 3 residues before the CDR3 does, leaving the germline J gene to fill in the end. This chain connects TRBV19 to TRBJ1-1; D perhaps matches TRBD1 (5 bases). Deletions cut 3 bases from V and 4 bases from J, with 18 bases between. Germline V gene sequence: CDR1 LNHDA, CDR2 SQIVND (reference sequence). The CDR3 is 16 amino acids. The sequenced CDR3 bases are TGTGCCAGTAGTATCCGGGGGGGACCCGGGGCCACTGAA. It is translated as CASSIRGGPGATE. The whole CDR3 region reads CASSIRGGPGATEAFF.